These 25 T cell receptor beta chains were all obtained from the same sample, sequenced in a study of CD8 T cells in ankylosing spondylitis. Notes on the study in general: It appeared that ankylosing spondylitis blood was characterized by a TCR beta motif of roughly 8 highly homologous variants.

TCRdb reanalysed the 5' RACE reads using MiXCR and keeps one entry per CDR3 protein. The data show roughly 470,000 distinct CDR3 sequences, with more than 25% seen just once and over 0.8% held by the top ten. No antigen has been assigned to these receptors. Sequencing was carried out using blood, either unsorted or a sorted T cell fraction (not recorded which). The receptors were sampled from a male donor with ankylosing spondylitis.

This clonotype turned up a few times. CDR3 coding DNA: TGCGCCAGCACCGGGACAGGGCCTTTTCAAGAGACCCAGTACTTC. Translation: CASTGTGPFQETQYF. The chain has TRBV5-1 and TRBJ2-5; 9 bases are a match to TRBD1. The CDR3 loop spans 15 amino acids. Germline lookup yields CDR1 SGHRS and CDR2 YFSETQ. J lost 2 bases, V lost 6 bases, and 8 bases had no gene match.

The chain is built from TRBV2 and TRBJ2-7, with 9 positions matching TRBD1. In germline, CDR1 is SNHLY, CDR2 FYNNEI. This CDR3 spans 14 amino acids. Trimming removed 8 bases from V and 1 base from J; junction bases left unmatched: 6. CDR3 coding DNA: TGTGCCAGCCGCACAGGGGGCCTTTCCTACGAGCAGTACGTC. Residues: CASRTGGLSYEQYV.

Only a few counts were recorded for this clonotype. The gene calls are TRBV5-1 and TRBJ1-6; tentatively, D is TRBD1 (6 bases). Per germline, CDR1 SGHRS and CDR2 YFSETQ. Trimming left V 1 base short and J 7 bases short, with 15 bases between. The CDR3 contains 16 residues. In nucleotides, the CDR3 is TGCGCCAGCAGCTTGTTCACCCAGGGGCCGAATTCACCCCTCCACTTT. Its protein product is CASSLFTQGPNSPLHF.

The chain links TRBV25-1 to TRBJ2-2, with D perhaps matching TRBD1 or TRBD2 (5 bases each). The germline V gene has CDR1 MGHDK and CDR2 SYGVNS. V dropped 8 bases and J dropped 0 bases, with 10 bases sitting between them. This CDR3 is 14 amino acids long. The CDR3 DNA reads as TGTGCCAGCCGGGACCGATCGAACACCGGGGAGCTGTTTTTT. Amino acids: CASRDRSNTGELFF.

This clonotype was seen more than once but under ten times. The chain combines TRBV15 with TRBJ2-7; possible D gene TRBD1, 5 bases. Per germline, CDR1 LNHNV and CDR2 YYDKDF (reference sequence). Between the trimmed V and J ends, which lost 0 bases and 1 base, there was a span of 10 bases. The CDR3 loop spans 15 amino acids. This CDR3 reads CATSRDRAASYEQYF. DNA for the CDR3: TGTGCCACCAGCAGAGACAGGGCAGCTTCCTACGAGCAGTACTTC.

A few counts support this clonotype. The chain carries TRBV5-1 and TRBJ2-1, with D perhaps matching TRBD1 or TRBD2 (5 bases each). Looked up from germline, CDR1 is SGHRS and CDR2 is YFSETQ. The CDR3 is made up of 14 amino acids. Between the trimmed V and J ends, which lost 4 bases and 8 bases, there was a span of 16 bases. The CDR3 loop is CASSEGPSGYEQFF. In nucleotides, the CDR3 is TGCGCCAGCAGCGAGGGACCATCGGGGTATGAGCAGTTCTTC.

The chain joins TRBV5-1 to TRBJ1-4; 8 bases align to TRBD1. The CDR3 extends over 16 amino acids. CDR1 is SGHRS and CDR2 is YFSETQ in the germline V gene. Trimming took 3 bases from V and 6 from J; bases not matched to a gene: 10. The CDR3 loop reads CASSSDAGTGYEKLFF. CDR3 sequence (DNA): TGCGCCAGCAGCTCGGATGCCGGGACAGGATATGAAAAACTGTTTTTT.

V usage is TRBV7-2 and J usage is TRBJ2-7; D is undetermined. This CDR3 is 14 amino acids long. Per the germline V gene, CDR1 is SGHTA and CDR2 is FQGNSA. The germline V and J ends were trimmed by 2 bases and 1 base, with 9 bases remaining between them. The CDR3 loop reads CASSLSGLSYEQYF. CDR3 nucleotide sequence: TGTGCCAGCAGCTTAAGTGGTCTTTCCTACGAGCAGTACTTC.

This chain links TRBV20-1 with TRBJ1-6; D is unclear. The CDR3 spans 14 residues. Deletions cut 2 bases from V and 0 bases from J, with 5 bases between. Germline V CDR1 and CDR2: DFQATT, SNEGSKA (reference sequence). The CDR3 DNA is TGCAGTGCTAGACAGGACTCCTATAATTCACCCCTCCACTTT. It encodes CSARQDSYNSPLHF.

This clonotype was recorded a few times. This chain connects TRBV5-1 to TRBJ2-6; tentatively, D is TRBD1 (6 bases). The CDR3 is made up of 17 amino acids. Germline CDR1 SGHRS, CDR2 YFSETQ. With 0 bases removed from V and 0 bases from J, the gap between germline ends came to 10 bases. In DNA form, the CDR3 reads TGCGCCAGCAGCTTGGTGGGACAAGTCTCTGGGGCCAACGTCCTGACTTTC. Its protein product is CASSLVGQVSGANVLTF.

The V and J genes are TRBV19 and TRBJ2-3, with 7 bases lining up with TRBD2. The CDR3 spans 14 residues. Germline CDR1 LNHDA, CDR2 SQIVND (reference sequence). Losses at the gene ends were 4 bases for V and 2 bases for J; bases not matched to a gene: 3. CDR3 protein: CASSKLANTDTQYF. The CDR3 region has the DNA TGTGCCAGTAGTAAACTAGCGAACACAGATACGCAGTATTTT.

The chain employs TRBV4-2 and TRBJ2-3, with D maybe TRBD2 (6 bases). Germline assignment: CDR1 LGHNA and CDR2 YNFKEQ. The CDR3 loop spans 18 amino acids. The V and J ends lost 1 base and 2 bases respectively, with 19 bases between them. The CDR3 DNA reads as TGTGCCAGCAGCCAAGGCCCCCCCTTGTGGGAGGTCACAGATACGCAGTATTTT. The encoded protein is CASSQGPPLWEVTDTQYF.

V and J are TRBV5-1 and TRBJ2-1; D uncertain. V was cut by 0 bases and J by 8 bases, with 15 bases left in between. In germline, CDR1 is SGHRS, CDR2 YFSETQ. This CDR3 is 15 amino acids long. As DNA, the CDR3 is TGCGCCAGCAGCTTGGCTCCACTGAAAGGTCATGAGCAGTTCTTC. This sequence encodes CASSLAPLKGHEQFF.

The chain combines TRBV6-1 with TRBJ2-7; TRBD2 matches at 7 bases. The CDR3 length is 15 residues. Per the germline V gene, CDR1 is MNHNS and CDR2 is SASEGT. Germline trimming cut 6 bases from V and 3 bases from J; bases unmatched to any gene: 11. The CDR3 reads CASSPGGFEGYEQYF. For the CDR3, the DNA is TGTGCCAGCAGCCCCGGGGGGTTCGAGGGCTACGAGCAGTACTTC.

This clonotype came up a few times. The chain joins TRBV7-9 to TRBJ2-2, with 8 bases fitting TRBD2. Germline loops: CDR1 SEHNR, CDR2 FQNEAQ (reference sequence). The CDR3 consists of 15 residues. V shed 4 bases and J 7 bases; nucleotides not matched to a gene: 8. The CDR3: CASSSTAGEVGELFF. CDR3 nucleotides: TGTGCCAGCAGCTCCACAGCGGGAGAGGTCGGGGAGCTGTTTTTT.

This clonotype was observed a few times. The chain joins TRBV28 to TRBJ2-1; TRBD2 agrees at 8 bases. Germline V gene lookup returns CDR1 MDHEN and CDR2 SYDVKM. Trimming cost V 5 bases and J 0 bases; bases outside gene matches: 12. The CDR3 sequence is 18 residues long. This CDR3 is CASSVAGTSGGSYNEQFF. CDR3 nucleotide sequence: TGTGCCAGCAGTGTGGCTGGTACTAGCGGCGGCTCCTACAATGAGCAGTTCTTC.

J is TRBJ2-2 and V is TRBV6-8; D call uncertain. Germline values: CDR1 MNHGY, CDR2 SAAAGT. The CDR3 sequence is 11 residues long. V gave up 6 bases and J gave up 9 bases, with 8 bases separating them. CDR3 residues: CASRSPRELFF. CDR3 nucleotide sequence: TGTGCCAGCAGGTCCCCCCGGGAGCTGTTTTTT.

This clonotype showed up just a few times. V gene TRBV3-1 combines with J gene TRBJ2-1; 14 bases are a match to TRBD2. The CDR3 totals 20 residues. J lost 2 bases, V lost 4 bases, and 13 bases had no gene match. Germline V gives CDR1 LGHDT, CDR2 YNNKEL (reference sequence). In nucleotides, the CDR3 is TGTGCCAGCAGCCTCAGTCCGACTAGCGGGAGGGCCGGGGCCTACAATGAGCAGTTCTTC. This sequence encodes CASSLSPTSGRAGAYNEQFF.

The genes are TRBV5-1 and TRBJ2-1, with 7 bases aligning to TRBD1. The germline V gene has CDR1 SGHRS and CDR2 YFSETQ. J gave up 10 bases and V 4 bases, and 8 bases lay outside the gene matches. The CDR3 runs to 13 residues. CDR3 in DNA: TGCGCCAGCAGCAGAGACAGGGATCAGGAGCAGTTCTTC. This sequence encodes CASSRDRDQEQFF.

This chain uses TRBV29-1 with TRBJ2-5; D possibly corresponds to TRBD1 (6 bases). V lost 5 bases, J lost 4 bases, and 14 bases lay in between. The CDR3 runs to 13 residues. Per the germline V gene, CDR1 is SQVTM and CDR2 is ANQGSEA. For the CDR3, the DNA is TGCAGCGTTTTCGAGTGGGGGCCAGAGACCCAGTACTTC. The encoded protein is CSVFEWGPETQYF.

This clonotype was counted only a few times. The chain has TRBV7-2 and TRBJ1-6; D call uncertain. The CDR3 has 13 residues. The V gene's germline CDR1 is SGHTA and CDR2 FQGNSA. With 5 bases removed from V and 7 bases from J, the gap between germline ends came to 9 bases. For the CDR3, the DNA is TGTGCCAGCAGCCCATACTCCAATTCACCCCTCCACTTT. Translation gives CASSPYSNSPLHF.

The chain is built from TRBV20-1 and TRBJ2-3; D perhaps matches TRBD1 (5 bases). The germline V gene has CDR1 DFQATT and CDR2 SNEGSKA (reference sequence). This CDR3 comprises 13 residues. Trimming took 1 base from V and 3 from J, leaving 8 bases between them. The CDR3 sequence is CSARGGATDTQYF. The CDR3 DNA sequence: TGCAGTGCTAGAGGGGGCGCGACAGATACGCAGTATTTT.

V gene TRBV28 combines with J gene TRBJ2-3; a possible D gene is TRBD2 (6 bases). The CDR3 runs to 17 residues. Germline CDR1 is MDHEN and CDR2 is SYDVKM. Trimming removed 5 bases from V and 2 bases from J, with 20 bases in between. As DNA, the CDR3 is TGTGCCAGCAGTATTCATATTAGCGGAGGGTCCACAGATACGCAGTATTTT. It is translated as CASSIHISGGSTDTQYF.

This clonotype came up a few times. The chain joins TRBV20-1 to TRBJ2-5; possibly TRBD2 for D (6 bases). Germline-derived CDR1 and CDR2 are DFQATT and SNEGSKA (reference sequence). V was clipped by 1 base and J by 0 bases, with 9 bases between them. This CDR3 has 14 amino acids. This chain's CDR3 is CSARGDFDQETQYF. In nucleotides, the CDR3 is TGCAGTGCTAGAGGGGACTTCGACCAAGAGACCCAGTACTTC.

V gene TRBV4-1 combines with J gene TRBJ2-3; TRBD1 might be the D (8 bases). Germline V lookup: CDR1 MGHRA, CDR2 YSYEKL. The length of the CDR3 is 15 residues. Trimming took off 5 bases at V and 4 bases at J, with 16 bases between the two ends. The CDR3 is CASSFQQGGADTQYF. The DNA for the CDR3 is TGCGCCAGCAGCTTCCAACAGGGGGGGGCAGATACGCAGTATTTT.